Listed here are 27 T cell receptor beta chains from one sample, sequenced in a study of blood T cell repertoires in COVID-19. The data were produced by immunoSEQ multiplex PCR, yet TCRdb's version contains in-frame clones alone and is incomplete. This sample yields 250,000 to 350,000 clones, of which around nine tenths are seen a single time; approximately 11% belongs to the top ten. Material for sequencing was peripheral blood. The receptors shown here come from a young woman with COVID-19, enrolled during active disease.

This clone was seen only a few times. The gene calls are TRBV5-6 and TRBJ2-6; 9 nucleotides agree with TRBD1. The CDR3 is made up of 18 amino acids. Looked up from germline, CDR1 is SGHDT and CDR2 is YYEEEE. V gave up 4 bases and J gave up 0 bases; unmatched junction bases: 8. CDR3 nucleotides: TGTGCCAGCAGCACCCAGGGACAGGGTTTCTCTGGGGCCAACGTCCTGACTTTC. This gives the protein CASSTQGQGFSGANVLTF.

This rearrangement joins TRBV7-9 to TRBJ2-5; TRBD1 might be the D (6 bases). V was trimmed by 3 bases and J by 5 bases, leaving 22 bases between them. CDR1 SEHNR and CDR2 FQNEAQ come from the germline V gene (reference sequence). The CDR3 consists of 17 residues. The CDR3 DNA sequence: TGTGCCAGCAGCTTGGGTGTGGATGGGGGCCCCCAGGAGACCCAGTACTTC. Encoded protein: CASSLGVDGGPQETQYF.

This sequence joins TRBV3-1 (or the pseudogene TRBV3-2) and TRBJ2-7; D ambiguous. Trimming removed 0 bases from V and 2 bases from J, with 11 bases in between. Germline V gene data show CDR1 as LGHDT and CDR2 as YNNKEL (reference sequence). The CDR3 is 15 amino acids. Here the CDR3 reads CASSQEKSPTYEQYF. The DNA for the CDR3 is TGTGCCAGCAGCCAAGAAAAGAGCCCGACCTACGAGCAGTACTTC.

The chain has TRBV2 and TRBJ2-5; 10 positions match TRBD2. The trim removed 5 bases at V and 4 bases at J, leaving 13 bases unmatched. The CDR3 loop spans 17 amino acids. CDR1 is SNHLY, CDR2 FYNNEI, per germline. CDR3: CASSNLLAGAGGETQYF. The CDR3 DNA reads as TGTGCCAGCAGTAATTTGCTAGCGGGAGCGGGGGGAGAGACCCAGTACTTC.

The V call is TRBV5-6, the J call TRBJ2-7; 9 bases are a match to TRBD2. The trim removed 4 bases at V and 1 base at J, leaving 9 bases unmatched. Germline loops: CDR1 SGHDT, CDR2 YYEEEE. The CDR3 extends over 16 amino acids. The CDR3 sequence is CASSPRGSGSSYEQYF. The CDR3 DNA reads TGTGCCAGCAGCCCTAGGGGTAGCGGGAGTTCCTACGAGCAGTACTTC.

The chain joins TRBV4-1 to TRBJ2-1; D is undetermined. Trimming removed 4 bases at V and 8 bases at J, with 9 bases between. This CDR3 comprises 12 residues. CDR1 is MGHRA and CDR2 is YSYEKL in the germline V gene. The CDR3 DNA reads TGCGCCAGCAGCCTCACTCGGGATGAGCAGTTCTTC. Encoded protein: CASSLTRDEQFF.

This clone was observed once. V is TRBV6-2 or TRBV6-3 and J is TRBJ2-7; the D gene is possibly TRBD2 (5 bases). V lost 0 bases and J 7 bases, leaving 7 bases between the germline ends. Germline V gene sequence: CDR1 MNHEY, CDR2 SVGEGT. The CDR3 has 12 amino acids. The CDR3 is CASSYSRGEQYF. CDR3 sequence (DNA): TGTGCCAGCAGTTACTCTCGCGGGGAGCAGTACTTC.

The chain links TRBV3-1 (or the pseudogene TRBV3-2) to TRBJ2-7; D remains unclear. CDR3 length equals 12 residues. Looked up from germline, CDR1 is LGHDT and CDR2 is YNNKEL (reference sequence). V lost 0 bases, J lost 5 bases, and 5 bases lay in between. The CDR3 region is CASSQDSDEQYF. CDR3 nucleotide sequence: TGTGCCAGCAGCCAAGATTCGGACGAGCAGTACTTC.

The chain carries TRBV19 and TRBJ2-2; D is ambiguous. This CDR3 contains 12 residues. Trimming took off 3 bases at V and 9 bases at J, with 8 bases between the two ends. From germline, CDR1 is LNHDA and CDR2 SQIVND (reference sequence). The CDR3 DNA is TGTGCCAGTAGTATGGGCGAGTGGGAGCTGTTTTTT. Encoded protein: CASSMGEWELFF.

This sequence joins TRBV27 and TRBJ1-2; D is uncertain. Trimming removed 3 bases at V and 3 bases at J, with 8 bases between. This CDR3 is built from 13 residues. Germline loops: CDR1 MNHEY, CDR2 SMNVEV (reference sequence). Here the CDR3 DNA reads TGTGCCAGCAGTTTTTCGCGGGACTATGGCTACACCTTC. Encoded protein: CASSFSRDYGYTF.

The CDR3 reads CASSYSRDFTEAFF. DNA of the CDR3: TGTGCCAGCAGTTACTCTCGGGATTTCACTGAAGCTTTCTTT. This chain uses TRBV6-5 with TRBJ1-1; D is uncertain. V was trimmed by 0 bases and J by 4 bases, leaving 9 bases between them. The CDR3 is made up of 14 amino acids. Germline loops: CDR1 MNHEY, CDR2 SVGAGI.

The chain has TRBV29-1 and TRBJ1-5; D not certain. V lost 4 bases, J lost 3 bases, and 10 bases lay in between. Germline CDR1 and CDR2: SQVTM and ANQGSEA. The CDR3 totals 13 residues. CDR3 DNA sequence: TGCAGCGTTGGGGGAGACCCCAATCAGCCCCAGCATTTT. Its protein is CSVGGDPNQPQHF.

V gene TRBV10-3 combines with J gene TRBJ2-5; 8 positions agree with TRBD2. J was trimmed by 5 bases and V by 8 bases; bases with no gene match: 4. Per the germline V gene, CDR1 is ENHRY and CDR2 is SYGVKD. This CDR3 has 12 residues. Here the CDR3 DNA reads TGTGCCATCCGGTCGGGGGGGGAGACCCAGTACTTC. This encodes CAIRSGGETQYF.

This clone came up a few times. The genes are TRBV12-3 or TRBV12-4 and TRBJ1-1; D is undetermined. The CDR3 contains 13 residues. Trimming removed 8 bases from V and 1 base from J, with 11 bases in between. CDR3 residues: CASARRENTEAFF. The CDR3 DNA is TGTGCCAGCGCCAGGAGGGAGAACACTGAAGCTTTCTTT.

The chain has TRBV7-9 and TRBJ2-2; TRBD1 aligns across 8 bases. The V gene end was trimmed by 5 bases and the J gene end by 4 bases; junction bases not matched to a gene: 12. The length of the CDR3 is 17 residues. CDR1 is SEHNR, CDR2 FQNEAQ, per germline (reference sequence). The CDR3, as DNA: TGTGCCAGCAGCCGTTCGCAGGGGGCAATCCCCACCGGGGAGCTGTTTTTT. Amino acids: CASSRSQGAIPTGELFF.

The V call is TRBV28, the J call TRBJ2-1, with D possibly matching TRBD2 (6 bases). With 7 bases removed from V and 4 bases from J, the gap between germline ends came to 20 bases. The CDR3 has 16 amino acids. Germline-derived CDR1 and CDR2 are MDHEN and SYDVKM. The CDR3 bases are TGTGCCAGCACCGCCCCCCGGAGGGCCTCATACAATGAGCAGTTCTTC. It specifies CASTAPRRASYNEQFF.

The chain is built from TRBV11-2 and TRBJ2-5; 8 nucleotides match TRBD2. Germline CDR1 is SGHAT and CDR2 is FQNNGV. The V and J ends lost 1 base and 4 bases, in that order; junction bases with no gene match: 11. The CDR3 is 17 amino acids. The CDR3 bases are TGTGCCAGCAGCTTAGTCGCTGGCGGGAGGTTTGGAGAGACCCAGTACTTC. This gives the protein CASSLVAGGRFGETQYF. Using reference TRBV11-2 and TRBJ2-5 for the parts outside the CDR3, the full variable domain is EAGVAQSPRYKIIEKRQSVAFWCNPISGHATLYWYQQILGQGPKLLIQFQNNGVVDDSQLPKDRFSAERLKGVDSTLKIQPAKLEDSAVYLCASSLVAGGRFGETQYFGPGTRLLVL.

This chain links TRBV30 with TRBJ2-7, with 12 bases fitting TRBD2. This CDR3 comprises 16 residues. The germline V gene encodes CDR1 GTSNPN and CDR2 SVGIG (reference sequence). V was clipped by 4 bases and J by 5 bases; unmatched bases: 12. The DNA for the CDR3 is TGTGCCTGGAAAAGGGTACTAGCGGGAGGAGGGGACGAGCAGTACTTC. It is translated as CAWKRVLAGGGDEQYF.

The CDR3 region has the DNA TGTGCCAGCAGTGTGATACCGGGACAGGGGGTCAGTTCACCCCTCCACTTT. It encodes CASSVIPGQGVSSPLHF. The chain joins TRBV2 to TRBJ1-6, with 11 bases identical to TRBD1. The J segment lost 9 bases and the V segment lost 4 bases, leaving 11 bases of the junction unmatched. In germline, CDR1 is SNHLY, CDR2 FYNNEI. This CDR3 region has 17 residues.

This clone was seen only once. The chain links TRBV20-1 to TRBJ1-2; the D gene is possibly TRBD1 (5 bases). V dropped 5 bases and J dropped 6 bases, with 10 bases sitting between them. Looked up from germline, CDR1 is DFQATT and CDR2 is SNEGSKA (reference sequence). This CDR3 comprises 11 residues. CDR3 sequence: CSAPGLNGYTF. CDR3 nucleotides: TGCAGTGCTCCGGGACTGAATGGCTACACCTTC.

V gene TRBV19 combines with J gene TRBJ1-1; D perhaps matches TRBD1 (6 bases). The V and J ends lost 9 bases and 1 base respectively, with 15 bases between them. Germline values: CDR1 LNHDA, CDR2 SQIVND (reference sequence). CDR3 length: 14 residues. The CDR3 coding sequence is TGTGCCAGCCGGACAGTAGCGGGGAACACTGAAGCTTTCTTT. Translated: CASRTVAGNTEAFF. The full variable domain, rest sourced from reference TRBV19 and TRBJ1-1, is DGGITQSPKYLFRKEGQNVTLSCEQNLNHDAMYWYRQDPGQGLRLIYYSQIVNDFQKGDIAEGYSVSREKKESFPLTVTSAQKNPTAFYLCASRTVAGNTEAFFGQGTRLTVV.

This rearrangement joins TRBV7-8 to TRBJ1-4, with D uncertain. The CDR3 runs to 14 residues. V dropped 3 bases and J dropped 0 bases, with 5 bases sitting between them. Germline V gene sequence: CDR1 SGHVS, CDR2 FQNEAQ. The CDR3, as DNA: TGTGCCAGCAGCTTGACAACAACTAATGAAAAACTGTTTTTT. It yields the protein CASSLTTTNEKLFF.

This sequence joins TRBV3-1 (or the pseudogene TRBV3-2) and TRBJ1-1; D unresolved. CDR3 size: 14 residues. Germline V CDR1 and CDR2: LGHDT, YNNKEL (reference sequence). Trimming took 1 base from V and 3 from J, leaving 9 bases between them. CDR3: CASSQGPGYTEAFF. CDR3 coding DNA: TGTGCCAGCAGCCAAGGTCCGGGGTACACTGAAGCTTTCTTT.

The CDR3 region has the DNA TGTGCCAGCAGCTTTTTCAGGGACACTGAAGCTTTCTTT. This sequence encodes CASSFFRDTEAFF. The rearrangement joins TRBV5-8 to TRBJ1-1; a weak D match, TRBD1 (5 bases). V lost 2 bases and J 3 bases, leaving 8 bases between the germline ends. The CDR3 covers 13 residues. Germline CDR1 is SGHTS and CDR2 is YDEGEE.

This clone was found once. The chain uses TRBV5-1 and TRBJ2-7; 8 nucleotides match TRBD2. The CDR3 totals 16 residues. Germline CDR1 SGHRS, CDR2 YFSETQ. Germline trimming cut 1 base from V and 0 bases from J; bases unmatched to any gene: 6. CDR3 DNA: TGCGCCAGCAGCTTGCCAGGTAGCGGGAACTCCTACGAGCAGTACTTC. It encodes CASSLPGSGNSYEQYF.

This clone came up a few times. This chain links TRBV7-6 with TRBJ2-1; 9 positions agree with TRBD2. Germline V gene sequence: CDR1 SGHVS, CDR2 FNYEAQ. The CDR3 extends over 15 amino acids. V shed 5 bases and J 5 bases; nucleotides not matched to a gene: 7. The CDR3 coding sequence is TGTGCCAGCAGCCCCGGGACTAGCAGAGACAATGAGCAGTTCTTC. Translation: CASSPGTSRDNEQFF.

The chain links TRBV6-6 to TRBJ1-2, with TRBD1 matching over 7 bases. The CDR3 runs 14 residues. CDR1 is MNHNY and CDR2 is SVGAGI in the germline V gene (reference sequence). With V trimmed by 0 bases and J by 14 bases, 12 bases remained unmatched. CDR3 sequence reads: CASSYSGTVYSGTF. In DNA, the CDR3 is TGTGCCAGCAGTTACTCCGGGACAGTTTATTCCGGGACCTTC.